This T cell receptor beta chain derives from a study of molecular identifiers for immune sequencing clone quantification. Trimming took 2 bases from V and 7 from J; bases not matched to a gene: 2. In germline, CDR1 is MNHEY, CDR2 SVGAGI. CDR3 length: 13 residues. In its sample, this clonotype was seen many times. Its cognate antigen is unknown. From roughly 20,000 to 1,000,000 sorted cells, naive CD8 libraries were generated with 10%, 30% or 50% RNA. Notes on the study in general: Effector cells had over 99% of their molecules in clones above 20 RNA copies, while naive cells had under 1%. With a barcode shared among identical TCR molecules, highly expanded clone sizes could be underestimated.

Bulk TCR libraries were made with methods that had been previously described and with listed TCR primers. Each CDR3 protein gets one entry after TCRdb re-called the PCR reads with MiXCR. The sample holds about 320,000 distinct CDR3 sequences, about 22% seen once. Sequenced: naive CD8+ T cells from blood, with Jurkat cell RNA spiked in. As for subset: FACS-sorted CD8+CD4-CCR7+CD45RA+ naive T cells. The receptor was isolated from a human donor in good health. Some libraries in this study had Jurkat cell RNA spiked in. The J gene is TRBJ2-1, the V gene TRBV6-5, with 7 bases aligning to TRBD1. The CDR3 DNA reads TGTGCCAGCAGTTACGGGACAGTGAATGAGCAGTTCTTC. This sequence encodes CASSYGTVNEQFF.